These T cell receptor beta chains were read from a single sample in a study of ipilimumab plus nivolumab after autologous stem cell transplantation. Clones were read by immunoSEQ multiplex PCR, and TCRdb kept only the in-frame ones, dropping some. The sample shows about 10,000 clones, roughly 69% of them seen only once. The starting material was PBMCs, obtained in a trial of ipilimumab plus nivolumab as post-transplant consolidation. The receptors stem from a female donor with multiple myeloma. Both conserved end residues are part of each CDR3. D genes are given only for firm matches. Clone size is not always given. Where it is, it says once, few, many or a class for expanded clones.

TRBD2 TRBJ2-3 TRBV6-6 - CASRTSGRADTQYF TGTGCCAGCAGGACTAGCGGGAGGGCAGATACGCAGTATTTT
- TRBJ2-3 TRBV11-2 medium-sized CASSQMGVATGDTQYF TGTGCCAGCAGCCAGATGGGAGTTGCCACCGGGGATACGCAGTATTTT
TRBD2 TRBJ2-1 TRBV7-3 - CASSTLAGGPIYEQFF TGTGCCAGCAGCACCCTAGCGGGAGGGCCTATATATGAGCAGTTCTTC
- TRBJ1-3 TRBV5-4 few CASSFGRDPGNTIYF TGTGCCAGCAGCTTCGGCAGGGACCCTGGAAACACCATATATTTT
TRBD2 TRBJ2-1 TRBV7-3 - CASSSTGTRSVEQFF TGTGCCAGCAGCTCAACCGGGACTAGGTCTGTTGAGCAGTTCTTC
- TRBJ1-2 TRBV11-2 - CASSLEHIGFTF TGTGCCAGCAGCTTAGAACATATTGGATTCACCTTC
- TRBJ2-1 TRBV9 - CASSVEMGQINEQFF TGTGCCAGCAGCGTAGAGATGGGGCAGATCAATGAGCAGTTCTTC
- TRBJ1-3 TRBV30 few CAWKQIGNTIYF TGTGCCTGGAAACAGATTGGAAACACCATATATTTT
- TRBJ2-1 TRBV5-1 - CASSLGETVLNEQFF TGCGCCAGCAGCTTGGGGGAGACAGTACTCAATGAGCAGTTCTTC
TRBD2 TRBJ2-2 TRBV11-3 - CASAGGVRDTGELFF TGTGCCAGCGCGGGAGGGGTGCGGGACACCGGGGAGCTGTTTTTT
- TRBJ1-2 TRBV19 few CATSLGGNYGYTF TGTGCCACCTCCTTGGGGGGCAACTATGGCTACACCTTC
TRBD2 TRBJ2-7 TRBV11-2 few CASSPLNSGSSYEQYF TGTGCCAGCAGCCCGTTAAATAGCGGGAGCTCCTACGAGCAGTACTTC
- TRBJ1-2 TRBV6-1 - CASGAGIGNYGYTF TGTGCCAGCGGAGCAGGGATAGGGAACTATGGCTACACCTTC
- TRBJ1-3 TRBV6-1 - CASSDTWRGSPSHTIYF TGTGCCAGCAGTGATACCTGGAGAGGATCACCGTCCCACACCATATATTTT
TRBD1 TRBJ2-2 TRBV7-9 - CASSFMPGQGASGELFF TGTGCCAGCAGCTTTATGCCGGGACAGGGGGCATCCGGGGAGCTGTTTTTT
- TRBJ2-7 TRBV19 - CASRGGGGSGEQYF TGTGCCAGTAGGGGAGGTGGTGGGAGTGGCGAGCAGTACTTC
- TRBJ2-1 TRBV10-3 - CAISESIWDTYNEQFF TGTGCCATCAGTGAGTCGATTTGGGACACCTACAATGAGCAGTTCTTC
- TRBJ2-7 TRBV7-2 - CASSLGIAGETRNEQYF TGTGCCAGCAGCTTAGGGATAGCAGGGGAAACGAGAAACGAGCAGTACTTC
- TRBJ2-7 TRBV11-2 - CASSLAGAFSYEQYF TGTGCCAGCAGCTTAGCGGGAGCCTTCTCCTACGAGCAGTACTTC
TRBD1 TRBJ2-7 TRBV27 - CASCRTGNIYEQYF TGTGCCAGCTGTAGGACAGGGAATATCTACGAGCAGTACTTC
- TRBJ2-5 TRBV27 - CASSLPQGTQYF TGTGCCAGCAGTCTCCCCCAAGGGACCCAGTACTTC
TRBD2 TRBJ2-1 TRBV7-8 - CASTVTPGLLFQFF TGTGCCAGCACCGTTACTCCGGGACTACTCTTTCAGTTCTTC
- TRBJ1-1 TRBV7-9 few CASSLRVGDTEAFF TGTGCCAGCAGCTTAAGGGTAGGGGACACTGAAGCTTTCTTT
- TRBJ2-7 TRBV27 medium-sized CASSHPSSEQYF TGTGCCAGCAGTCACCCCTCGTCGGAGCAGTACTTC
TRBD1 TRBJ2-7 TRBV30 - CAGRDRYYEQYF TGTGCCGGCCGGGACAGGTACTACGAGCAGTACTTC
TRBD1 TRBJ2-7 TRBV10-2 - CASRTGTDSYEQYF TGCGCCAGCAGGACCGGGACAGACTCCTACGAGCAGTACTTC
TRBD2 TRBJ2-2 TRBV28 few CASSETLAGATGELFF TGTGCCAGCAGTGAGACCCTAGCGGGAGCAACCGGGGAGCTGTTTTTT
TRBD2 TRBJ2-2 TRBV28 - CASRETGQRAGAGELFF TGTGCCAGCAGGGAAACCGGGCAGCGAGCGGGAGCCGGGGAGCTGTTTTTT
- TRBJ2-7 TRBV5-1 - CASSLVGGGRDEQYF TGCGCCAGCAGCTTGGTAGGAGGGGGCAGGGACGAGCAGTACTTC
TRBD1 TRBJ2-7 TRBV18 - CASSDRDRAVEQYF TGTGCCAGCTCAGACCGGGACAGGGCTGTCGAGCAGTACTTC
TRBD1 TRBJ2-5 TRBV5-1 - CASSFDRGKTQYF TGCGCCAGCAGCTTCGACAGGGGGAAGACCCAGTACTTC
TRBD1 TRBJ1-1 TRBV18 - CASSPPGTGSWNTEAFF TGTGCCAGCTCACCACCCGGGACAGGGTCTTGGAACACTGAAGCTTTCTTT
- TRBJ2-5 TRBV19 few CASSRDPQETQYF TGTGCCAGTAGTAGGGACCCTCAAGAGACCCAGTACTTC
- TRBJ2-7 TRBV28 - CASSLLKQKRAEQYF TGTGCCAGCAGTTTATTAAAACAGAAAAGAGCCGAGCAGTACTTC
TRBD2 TRBJ2-1 TRBV11-2 medium-sized CASEAGARNEQFF TGTGCCAGCGAAGCGGGAGCAAGGAATGAGCAGTTCTTC
- TRBJ1-1 TRBV15 - CATRFPLMNTEAFF TGTGCCACCAGATTCCCCCTCATGAACACTGAAGCTTTCTTT
- TRBJ2-1 TRBV5-1 - CASSLLASNEQFF TGCGCCAGCAGCTTGCTGGCATCCAATGAGCAGTTCTTC
- TRBJ2-2 TRBV6-6 - CASSFTLTGELFF TGTGCCAGCAGTTTCACACTTACCGGGGAGCTGTTTTTT
TRBD1 TRBJ1-2 TRBV28 few CASSLSAGGNYGYTF TGTGCCAGCAGTTTATCTGCAGGGGGAAACTATGGCTACACCTTC
- TRBJ2-7 TRBV4-2 - CASSHARGTYEQYF TGTGCCAGCAGCCACGCCCGGGGAACCTACGAGCAGTACTTC
TRBD1 TRBJ2-3 TRBV7-3 - CASGSSETGLDTQYF TGTGCCAGCGGCTCCAGCGAGACAGGGTTGGATACGCAGTATTTT
- TRBJ1-1 TRBV19 few CATRLGRINTEAFF TGTGCCACTCGCCTAGGCCGGATTAACACTGAAGCTTTCTTT
- TRBJ2-3 TRBV4-1 - CASSQVLGVDTQYF TGCGCCAGCAGCCAAGTCTTAGGGGTAGATACGCAGTATTTT
- TRBJ2-7 TRBV30 - CAWSVHYPNEQYF TGTGCCTGGAGTGTTCACTACCCCAACGAGCAGTACTTC
- TRBJ2-3 TRBV25-1 - CASSGDGKNTDTQYF TGTGCCAGCAGTGGAGACGGGAAGAACACAGATACGCAGTATTTT
- TRBJ1-5 TRBV7-8 - CASSLAGDQPQHF TGTGCCAGCAGCTTAGCAGGTGATCAGCCCCAGCATTTT
TRBD2 TRBJ2-3 TRBV7-2 - CASSLTSGSTQYF TGTGCCAGCAGCCTGACTAGCGGGAGCACGCAGTATTTT
- TRBJ2-2 TRBV7-3 - CASSFFVTTNTGELFF TGTGCCAGCAGCTTTTTTGTGACAACGAACACCGGGGAGCTGTTTTTT
- TRBJ2-1 TRBV19 - CASSWTAVYNEQFF TGTGCCAGTAGTTGGACAGCCGTCTACAATGAGCAGTTCTTC
- TRBJ2-2 TRBV7-2 - CASSSYRENTGELFF TGTGCCAGCAGCTCCTACAGGGAAAACACCGGGGAGCTGTTTTTT
- TRBJ2-2 TRBV7-6 - CASSPQPPLMNTGELFF TGTGCCAGCAGCCCCCAGCCCCCACTAATGAACACCGGGGAGCTGTTTTTT
- TRBJ2-3 TRBV13 - CASSFPTRTDTQYF TGTGCCAGCAGCTTCCCCACTCGCACAGATACGCAGTATTTT